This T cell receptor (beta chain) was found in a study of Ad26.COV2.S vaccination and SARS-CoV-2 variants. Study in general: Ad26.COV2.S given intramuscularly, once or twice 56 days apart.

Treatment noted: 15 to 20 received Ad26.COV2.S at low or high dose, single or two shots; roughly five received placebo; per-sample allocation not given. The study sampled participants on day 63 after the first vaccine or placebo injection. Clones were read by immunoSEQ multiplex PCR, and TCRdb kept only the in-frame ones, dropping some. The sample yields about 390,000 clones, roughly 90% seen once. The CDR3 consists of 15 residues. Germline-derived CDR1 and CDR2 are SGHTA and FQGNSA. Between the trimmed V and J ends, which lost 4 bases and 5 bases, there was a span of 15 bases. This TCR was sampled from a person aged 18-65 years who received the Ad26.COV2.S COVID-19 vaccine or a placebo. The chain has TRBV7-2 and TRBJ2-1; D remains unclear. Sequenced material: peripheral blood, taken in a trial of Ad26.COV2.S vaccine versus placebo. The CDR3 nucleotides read TGTGCCAGCAGCTCTGGCCGACGAACTCACAATGAGCAGTTCTTC. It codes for CASSSGRRTHNEQFF. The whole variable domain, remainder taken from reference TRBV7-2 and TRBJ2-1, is GAGVSQSPSNKVTEKGKDVELRCDPISGHTALYWYRQSLGQGLEFLIYFQGNSAPDKSGLPSDRFSAERTGGSVSTLTIQRTQQEDSAVYLCASSSGRRTHNEQFFGPGTRLTVL.